This TCR beta chain was found in a study of blood T cell repertoires in COVID-19. Overall study context: There were acute and convalescent COVID-19 samples, and they came from the United States, Italy and Spain. Nucleic acid was either cDNA or gDNA, and it came from T cells, B-cell-depleted T cells, or PBMCs.

Germline V CDR1 and CDR2: MNHEY, SMNVEV (reference sequence). V lost 6 bases, J lost 2 bases, and 19 bases lay in between. This CDR3 region has 17 residues. Sequenced by immunoSEQ multiplex PCR; TCRdb stores in-frame clones only, minus some. The sample lists 43,000 or so clones; around nine tenths were seen once. The specimen was peripheral blood. The TCR sequence derives from a human donor in a cohort sampled during active COVID-19. This chain uses TRBV27 with TRBJ1-4, with no clear D. The CDR3 here is CASSRTGGLPTNEKLFF. The DNA of the CDR3 is TGTGCCAGCAGCCGCACGGGAGGCTTGCCTACTAATGAAAAACTGTTTTTT. Full variable domain (rest looked up from reference TRBV27 and TRBJ1-4): EAQVTQNPRYLITVTGKKLTVTCSQNMNHEYMSWYRQDPGLGLRQIYYSMNVEVTDKGDVPEGYKVSRKEKRNFPLILESPSPNQTSLYFCASSRTGGLPTNEKLFFGSGTQLSVL.